This entry concerns a single T cell receptor (beta chain). The target antigen is unknown. The data derive from a study of cytomegalovirus exposure and HLA in healthy donors. Notes on the study in general: The investigators catalogued 150 to 200 TCR beta chains as cytomegalovirus-associated.

This CDR3 is 15 amino acids long. Per germline, CDR1 MNHEY and CDR2 SMNVEV (reference sequence). V dropped 5 bases and J dropped 4; count of bases not matched to a gene: 10. PCR involved 60 Vbeta and 13 Jbeta primers. Profiled with immunoSEQ multiplex PCR; TCRdb holds only in-frame clones, not every one. The table has 110,000 to 150,000 clones, approximately 70% seen once. The clonotype originates from a woman between 55 and 75 years old in good health and CMV-seropositive. Material: PBMCs. The chain couples TRBV27 to TRBJ1-2; 7 nucleotides agree with TRBD1. The CDR3: CASSTWTGPPYGYTF. Here the CDR3 DNA reads TGTGCCAGCAGTACCTGGACAGGACCGCCCTATGGCTACACCTTC.